The subject of this entry is one TCR beta chain. As yet, its antigen is unknown. The assay was immunoSEQ multiplex PCR, and TCRdb's table has in-frame clones only and misses some. The sample lists 83,000 or so clones, about 86% occurring once. Trimming pared 1 base from V and 4 bases from J, leaving 10 bases between. Germline V gene lookup returns CDR1 SGHTA and CDR2 FQGNSA. This CDR3 contains 14 residues. The data stem from a study of OX40 agonist ivuxolimab in advanced cancers. Overall study context: Ivuxolimab, an antibody acting as an agonist of OX40 (CD134), was used to treat patients. Study-wide results and caveats: Averaging showed that CD8+ T cells had more expanded clones than CD4+ did.

The source of this sequence is an adult with an advanced solid tumor such as melanoma, head and neck, liver or kidney cancer. The J gene is TRBJ1-1, the V gene TRBV7-2, with D tentatively TRBD1 (6 bases). This sample comprised CD4+ or CD8+ T cells sorted from blood, obtained in a trial of the OX40 agonist ivuxolimab. The CDR3 nucleotides are TGTGCCAGCAGCTTAGAACAGGGTACCACTGAAGCTTTCTTT. It is translated as CASSLEQGTTEAFF.